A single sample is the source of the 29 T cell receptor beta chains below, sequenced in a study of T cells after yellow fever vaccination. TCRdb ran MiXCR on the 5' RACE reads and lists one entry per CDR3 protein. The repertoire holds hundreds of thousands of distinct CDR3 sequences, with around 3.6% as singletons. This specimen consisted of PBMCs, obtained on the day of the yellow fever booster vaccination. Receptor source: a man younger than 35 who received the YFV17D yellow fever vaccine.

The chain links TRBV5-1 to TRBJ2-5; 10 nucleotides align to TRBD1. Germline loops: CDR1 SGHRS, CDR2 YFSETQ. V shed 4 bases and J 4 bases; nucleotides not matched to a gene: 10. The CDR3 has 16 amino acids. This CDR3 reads CASSPETGGALETQYF. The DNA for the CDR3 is TGCGCCAGCAGCCCGGAGACAGGGGGCGCGTTAGAGACCCAGTACTTC.

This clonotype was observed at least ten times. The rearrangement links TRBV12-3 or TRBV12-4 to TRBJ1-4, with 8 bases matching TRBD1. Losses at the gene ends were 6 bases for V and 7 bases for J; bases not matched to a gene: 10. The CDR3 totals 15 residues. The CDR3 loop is CASSPGGGLIEKLFF. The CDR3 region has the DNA TGTGCCAGCAGCCCAGGGGGCGGGCTGATTGAAAAACTGTTTTTT.

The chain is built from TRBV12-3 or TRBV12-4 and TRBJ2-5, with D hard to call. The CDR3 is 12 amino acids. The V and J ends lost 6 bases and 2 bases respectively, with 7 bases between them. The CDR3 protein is CASRDEQETQYF. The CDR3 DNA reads TGTGCCAGCAGAGACGAACAAGAGACCCAGTACTTC.

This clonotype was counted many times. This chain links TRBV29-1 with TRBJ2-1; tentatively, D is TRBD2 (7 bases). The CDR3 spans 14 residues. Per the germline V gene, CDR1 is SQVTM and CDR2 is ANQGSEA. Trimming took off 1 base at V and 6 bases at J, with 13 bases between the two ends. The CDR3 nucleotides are TGCAGCGTTGAAGGGGCGGGGGCCTTCAATGAGCAGTTCTTC. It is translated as CSVEGAGAFNEQFF.

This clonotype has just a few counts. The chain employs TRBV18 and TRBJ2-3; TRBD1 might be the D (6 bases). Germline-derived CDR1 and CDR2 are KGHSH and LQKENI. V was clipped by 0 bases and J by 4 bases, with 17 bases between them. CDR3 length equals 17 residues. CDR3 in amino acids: CASSPPRVQGSADTQYF. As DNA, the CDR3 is TGTGCCAGCTCACCACCCCGTGTCCAGGGGTCCGCAGATACGCAGTATTTT.

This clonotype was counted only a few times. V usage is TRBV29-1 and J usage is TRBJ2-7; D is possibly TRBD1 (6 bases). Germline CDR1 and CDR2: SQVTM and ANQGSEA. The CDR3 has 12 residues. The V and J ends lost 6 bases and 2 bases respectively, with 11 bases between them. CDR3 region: CSVLGQTYEQYF. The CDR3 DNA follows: TGCAGCGTGCTCGGACAGACCTACGAGCAGTACTTC.

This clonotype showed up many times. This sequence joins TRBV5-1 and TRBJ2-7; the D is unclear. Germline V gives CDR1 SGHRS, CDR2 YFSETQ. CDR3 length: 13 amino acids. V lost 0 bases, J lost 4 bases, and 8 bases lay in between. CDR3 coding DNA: TGCGCCAGCAGCTTGGGCCACTTATACGAGCAGTACTTC. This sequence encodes CASSLGHLYEQYF.

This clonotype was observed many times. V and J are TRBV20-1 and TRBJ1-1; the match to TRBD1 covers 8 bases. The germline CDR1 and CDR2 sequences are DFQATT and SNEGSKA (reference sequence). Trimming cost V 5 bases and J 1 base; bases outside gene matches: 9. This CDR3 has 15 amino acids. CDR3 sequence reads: CSAGIPDRGNTEAFF. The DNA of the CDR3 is TGCAGTGCTGGGATCCCCGACAGGGGGAACACTGAAGCTTTCTTT.

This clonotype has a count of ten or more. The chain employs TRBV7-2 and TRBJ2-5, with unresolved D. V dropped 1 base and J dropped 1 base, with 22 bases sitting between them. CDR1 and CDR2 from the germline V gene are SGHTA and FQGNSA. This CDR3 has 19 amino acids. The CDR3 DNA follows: TGTGCCAGCAGCTTAGGGAAGACTTACAGAACGTCCCTCCAAGAGACCCAGTACTTC. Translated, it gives CASSLGKTYRTSLQETQYF.

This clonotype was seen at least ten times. CDR3 residues: CSARGHRSYNEQFF. The CDR3 coding sequence is TGCAGTGCTAGGGGACACAGGTCCTACAATGAGCAGTTCTTC. The V call is TRBV20-1, the J call TRBJ2-1, with D possibly being TRBD1 (6 bases). CDR1 DFQATT and CDR2 SNEGSKA come from the germline V gene (reference sequence). The CDR3 length is 14 residues. Trimming left V 3 bases short and J 1 base short, with 10 bases between.

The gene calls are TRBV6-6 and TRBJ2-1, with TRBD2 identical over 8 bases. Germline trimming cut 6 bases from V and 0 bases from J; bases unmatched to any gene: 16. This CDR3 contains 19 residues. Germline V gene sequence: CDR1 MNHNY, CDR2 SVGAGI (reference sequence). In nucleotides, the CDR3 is TGTGCCAGCAGCTCCCCCCGGGGGGGGCCCCCTGGCTCCTACAATGAGCAGTTCTTC. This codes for CASSSPRGGPPGSYNEQFF.

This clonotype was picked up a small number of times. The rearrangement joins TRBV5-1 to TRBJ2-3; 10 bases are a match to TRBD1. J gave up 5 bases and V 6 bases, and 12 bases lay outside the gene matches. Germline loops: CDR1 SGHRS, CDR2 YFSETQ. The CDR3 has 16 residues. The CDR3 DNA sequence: TGCGCCAGCAATTATGGCGGGACAGGGGCCAAAGATACGCAGTATTTT. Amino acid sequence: CASNYGGTGAKDTQYF.

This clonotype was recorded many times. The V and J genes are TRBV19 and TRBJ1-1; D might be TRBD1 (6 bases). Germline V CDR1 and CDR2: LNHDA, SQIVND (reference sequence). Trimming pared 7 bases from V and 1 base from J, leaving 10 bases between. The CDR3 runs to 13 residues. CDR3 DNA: TGTGCCAGTATCCCGGGACAGAACACTGAAGCTTTCTTT. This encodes CASIPGQNTEAFF.

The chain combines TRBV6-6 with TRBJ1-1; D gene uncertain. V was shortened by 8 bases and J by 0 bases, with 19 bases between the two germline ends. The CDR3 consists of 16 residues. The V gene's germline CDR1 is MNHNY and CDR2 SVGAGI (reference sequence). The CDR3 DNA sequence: TGTGCCAGCTCCAAGGGATCGGCACGTCTGAACACTGAAGCTTTCTTT. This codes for CASSKGSARLNTEAFF.

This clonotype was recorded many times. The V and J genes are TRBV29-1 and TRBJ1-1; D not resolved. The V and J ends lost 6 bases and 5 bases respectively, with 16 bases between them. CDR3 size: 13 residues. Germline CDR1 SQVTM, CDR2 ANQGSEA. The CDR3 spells CSVAKELGTEAFF. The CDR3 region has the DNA TGCAGCGTAGCTAAAGAGCTGGGAACTGAAGCTTTCTTT.

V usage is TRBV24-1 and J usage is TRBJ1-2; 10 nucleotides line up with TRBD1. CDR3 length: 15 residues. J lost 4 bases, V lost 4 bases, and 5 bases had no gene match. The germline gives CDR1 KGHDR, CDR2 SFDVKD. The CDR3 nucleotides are TGTGCCACCAGTGAGGGGACAGGGGTTACCTATGGCTACACCTTC. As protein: CATSEGTGVTYGYTF.

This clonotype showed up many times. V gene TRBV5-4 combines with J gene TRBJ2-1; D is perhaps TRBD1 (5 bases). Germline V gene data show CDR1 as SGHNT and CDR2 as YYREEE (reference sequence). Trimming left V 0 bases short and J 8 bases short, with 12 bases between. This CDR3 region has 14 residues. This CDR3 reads CASSLGRAIDEQFF. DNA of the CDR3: TGTGCCAGCAGCTTGGGCAGGGCAATCGATGAGCAGTTCTTC. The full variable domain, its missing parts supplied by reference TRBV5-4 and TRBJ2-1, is ETGVTQSPTHLIKTRGQQVTLRCSSQSGHNTVSWYQQALGQGPQFIFQYYREEENGRGNFPPRFSGLQFPNYSSELNVNALELDDSALYLCASSLGRAIDEQFFGPGTRLTVL.

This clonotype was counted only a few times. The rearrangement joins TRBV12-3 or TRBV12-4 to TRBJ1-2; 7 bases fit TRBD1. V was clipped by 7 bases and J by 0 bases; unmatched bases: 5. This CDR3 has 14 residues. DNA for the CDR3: TGTGCCAGCACCCTACAGGGGTCTAACTATGGCTACACCTTC. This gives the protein CASTLQGSNYGYTF.

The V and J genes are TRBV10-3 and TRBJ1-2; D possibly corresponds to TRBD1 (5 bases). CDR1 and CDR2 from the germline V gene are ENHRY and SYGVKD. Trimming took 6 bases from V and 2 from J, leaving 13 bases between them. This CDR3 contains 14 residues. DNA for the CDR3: TGTGCCATCAGGACGGACACAAGCAACTATGGCTACACCTTC. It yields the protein CAIRTDTSNYGYTF.

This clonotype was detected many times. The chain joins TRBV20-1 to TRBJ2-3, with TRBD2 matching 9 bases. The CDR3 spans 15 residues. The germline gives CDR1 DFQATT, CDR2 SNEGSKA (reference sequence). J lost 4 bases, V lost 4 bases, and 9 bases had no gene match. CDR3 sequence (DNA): TGCAGTGCTACACGATACGGGACTAGCTCAGATACGCAGTATTTT. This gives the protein CSATRYGTSSDTQYF.

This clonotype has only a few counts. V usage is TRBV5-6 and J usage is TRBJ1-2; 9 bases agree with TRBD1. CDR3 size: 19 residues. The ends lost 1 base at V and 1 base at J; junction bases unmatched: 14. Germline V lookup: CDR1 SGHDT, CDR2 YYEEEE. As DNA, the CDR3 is TGTGCCAGCAGCTTGTTTGGGGATGACAGGGGGGAAGATAACTATGGCTACACCTTC. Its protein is CASSLFGDDRGEDNYGYTF.

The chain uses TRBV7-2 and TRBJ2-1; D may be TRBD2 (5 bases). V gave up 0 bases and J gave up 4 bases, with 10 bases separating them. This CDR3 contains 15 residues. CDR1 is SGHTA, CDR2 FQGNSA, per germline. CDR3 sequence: CASSLALGEYNEQFF. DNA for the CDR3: TGTGCCAGCAGCTTAGCGCTGGGAGAGTACAATGAGCAGTTCTTC. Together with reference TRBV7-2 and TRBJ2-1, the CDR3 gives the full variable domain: GAGVSQSPSNKVTEKGKDVELRCDPISGHTALYWYRQSLGQGLEFLIYFQGNSAPDKSGLPSDRFSAERTGGSVSTLTIQRTQQEDSAVYLCASSLALGEYNEQFFGPGTRLTVL.

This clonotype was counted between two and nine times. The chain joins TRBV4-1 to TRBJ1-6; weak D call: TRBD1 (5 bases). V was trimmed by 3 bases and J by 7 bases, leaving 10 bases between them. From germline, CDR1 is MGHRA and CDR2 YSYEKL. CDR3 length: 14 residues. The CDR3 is CASSHGTENSPLHF. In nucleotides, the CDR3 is TGCGCCAGCAGCCACGGGACGGAGAATTCACCCCTCCACTTT.

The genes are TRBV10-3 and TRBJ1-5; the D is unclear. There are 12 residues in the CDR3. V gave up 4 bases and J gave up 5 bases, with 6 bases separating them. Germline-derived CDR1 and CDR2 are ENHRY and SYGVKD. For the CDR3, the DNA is TGTGCCATCAGTGCGGGAGATCAGCCCCAGCATTTT. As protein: CAISAGDQPQHF.

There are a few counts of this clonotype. The CDR3 DNA is TGTGCCAGCAGCATTCCCGGGACTAGCGGGGGGGGGTCCTACAATGAGCAGTTCTTC. Translated, it gives CASSIPGTSGGGSYNEQFF. The rearrangement joins TRBV21-1 to TRBJ2-1; TRBD2 reflects the table's D call only, with no check against the DNA. TRBV21-1 is labeled a pseudogene. The CDR3 loop spans 19 amino acids.

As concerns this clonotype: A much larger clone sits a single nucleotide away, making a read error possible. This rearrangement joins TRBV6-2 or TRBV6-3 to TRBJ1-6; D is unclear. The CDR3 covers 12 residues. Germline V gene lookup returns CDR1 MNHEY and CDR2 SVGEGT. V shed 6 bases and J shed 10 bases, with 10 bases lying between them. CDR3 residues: CASRPTWSPLHF. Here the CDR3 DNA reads TGTGCCAGCAGACCTACATGGTCACCCCTCCACTTT.

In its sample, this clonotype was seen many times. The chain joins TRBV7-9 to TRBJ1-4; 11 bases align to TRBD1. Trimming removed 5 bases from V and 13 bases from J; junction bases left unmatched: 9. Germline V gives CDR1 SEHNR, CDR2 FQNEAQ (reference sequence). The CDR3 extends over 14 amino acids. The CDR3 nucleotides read TGTGCCAGCAGCCCCCGGGACAGGGGGGCTTTACTGTTTTTT. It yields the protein CASSPRDRGALLFF.

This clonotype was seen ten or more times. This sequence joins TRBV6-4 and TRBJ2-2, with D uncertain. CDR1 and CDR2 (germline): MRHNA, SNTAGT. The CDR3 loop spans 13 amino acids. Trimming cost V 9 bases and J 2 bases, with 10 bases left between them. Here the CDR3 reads CASSGSNTGELFF. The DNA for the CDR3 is TGTGCCAGTTCCGGGTCAAACACCGGGGAGCTGTTTTTT.

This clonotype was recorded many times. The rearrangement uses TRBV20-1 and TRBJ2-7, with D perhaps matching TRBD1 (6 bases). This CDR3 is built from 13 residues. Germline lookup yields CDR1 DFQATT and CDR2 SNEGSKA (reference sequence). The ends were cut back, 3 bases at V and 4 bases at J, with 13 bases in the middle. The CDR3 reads CSARSRGKYEQYF. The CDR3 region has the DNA TGCAGTGCTAGGTCAAGGGGGAAGTACGAGCAGTACTTC.